The table lists the clone carrying this T cell receptor (beta chain) with many counts. This record comes from a study of T cells in Graves' hyperthyroidism and ophthalmopathy. Study context: Before any treatment, at initial diagnosis, peripheral blood was collected.

CDR1 and CDR2 (germline): SNHLY, FYNNEI. CDR3 length: 14 residues. V was cut by 2 bases and J by 11 bases, with 13 bases left in between. TCR beta CDR3 regions were amplified from RNA. The TCR CDR3 was amplified in a first-round RT-PCR using the HTBI primer set. One entry per CDR3 protein, called by TCRdb with MiXCR from the multiplex PCR reads. Of approximately 370,000 distinct CDR3 sequences listed, roughly 15% are singletons. Investigators excluded patients with uncontrolled infection, other autoimmune disease, pregnancy or lactation. V and J are TRBV2 and TRBJ1-6; D may be TRBD1 (5 bases). Sequenced material: blood. The clonotype was recovered from a woman aged 25 to 45 with Graves' hyperthyroidism that later progressed to Graves' ophthalmopathy. In DNA, the CDR3 is TGTGCCAGCAGTGAACTCCGGGGACTCCCACCCCTCCACTTT. Its translation: CASSELRGLPPLHF. The whole variable domain, filled in from reference TRBV2 and TRBJ1-6, reads EPEVTQTPSHQVTQMGQEVILRCVPISNHLYFYWYRQILGQKVEFLVSFYNNEISEKSEIFDDQFSVERPDGSNFTLKIRSTKLEDSAMYFCASSELRGLPPLHFGNGTRLTVT.